Listed below are T cell receptor beta chains from one sample, sequenced in a study of shared clonotypes between healthy human individuals. This table comes from immunoSEQ multiplex PCR, and its TCRdb copy is limited to in-frame clones, with some not included. The data show roughly 2.6 million clones, approximately 90% seen once. The source material was naive CD4+ T cells sorted from blood. The receptors were sampled from a man aged 18-30 years in good health. Both conserved end residues are part of each CDR3. The order of the fields is D gene, V gene, clone size, J gene, CDR3 DNA, CDR3 protein. The D gene is left open where the match is weak. A clone size is listed for some rows: how often the clone was seen (once, few, many), or a class if it is expanded.

NA	TRBV10-3	NA	TRBJ1-2	TGTGCCATCAGTTTAGGCCAAACCGGCTATGGCTACACCTTC	CAISLGQTGYGYTF
NA	TRBV29-1	NA	TRBJ2-7	TGCAGCGTTGCCAGGATTTGGGGGGAAGGGACCTACGAGCAGTACTTC	CSVARIWGEGTYEQYF
NA	TRBV5-1	NA	TRBJ2-5	TGCGCCAGCAGCCCCATGGCCGGAAAGGAAGAGACCCAGTACTTC	CASSPMAGKEETQYF
NA	TRBV5-1	NA	TRBJ2-5	TGCGCCAGCAGCTATCAAAGGACGGAAGAGACCCAGTACTTC	CASSYQRTEETQYF
NA	TRBV4-2	NA	TRBJ1-3	TGTGCCAGCAGCCAAGCAGACGGGAGCTCTGGAAACACCATATATTTT	CASSQADGSSGNTIYF
TRBD1	TRBV18	NA	TRBJ1-4	TGTGCCAGCTCACCGGAGGGACAGCCTGCAACTAATGAAAAACTGTTTTTT	CASSPEGQPATNEKLFF
NA	TRBV5-1	few	TRBJ1-1	TGCGCCAGCAGCTTGGGGGAGGGTAACACTGAAGCTTTCTTT	CASSLGEGNTEAFF
TRBD2	TRBV6-5	NA	TRBJ2-7	TGTGCCAGCAGCCAGGGACTAGCCGATTCCTACGAGCAGTACTTC	CASSQGLADSYEQYF
TRBD2	TRBV5-1	NA	TRBJ2-1	TGCGCCAGCAGCCCCCCAGGGACTAGCATCAGTGAGCAGTTCTTC	CASSPPGTSISEQFF
NA	TRBV7-9	NA	TRBJ1-6	TGTGCCAGCAGGGAGGACGATGGTTCACCCCTCCACTTT	CASREDDGSPLHF
NA	TRBV5-4	NA	TRBJ2-3	TGTGCCAGCAGCCTAGGGGGGGTCGGAACAGATACGCAGTATTTT	CASSLGGVGTDTQYF
NA	TRBV10-3	NA	TRBJ2-7	TGTGCCGCCACAGGGTCCTACGACGAGCAGTACTTC	CAATGSYDEQYF
TRBD1	TRBV28	few	TRBJ1-2	TGTGCCAGCAGCCGCGGACAGGGTATAAGTTATGGCTACACCTTC	CASSRGQGISYGYTF
TRBD1	TRBV7-6	NA	TRBJ1-4	TGTGCCAGCAGCCCTAGGACAGGGGGGAATGAAAAACTGTTTTTT	CASSPRTGGNEKLFF
TRBD2	TRBV5-6	NA	TRBJ2-3	TGTGCCAGCAGCCCCCGGGAGCGGGGTTTTACAGATACGCAGTATTTT	CASSPRERGFTDTQYF
NA	TRBV6-8	NA	TRBJ2-3	TGTGCCAGCATCCTCCAGGGGCGGGAGAAGAAAGATACGCAGTATTTT	CASILQGREKKDTQYF
NA	TRBV6-6	NA	TRBJ2-7	TGTGCCAGCAGTTACCCAGCAGAGACCATCTACGAGCAGTACTTC	CASSYPAETIYEQYF
NA	TRBV11-2	once	TRBJ1-2	TGTGCCAGCAGCACCCACCTGACAGGCTACTATGGCTACACCTTC	CASSTHLTGYYGYTF
NA	TRBV11-3	NA	TRBJ2-7	TGTGCCAGCAGCTCAGGGAATACCTACGAGCAGTACTTC	CASSSGNTYEQYF
TRBD1	TRBV5-6	NA	TRBJ1-3	TGTGCCAGCAGCTTCCGGGACAGCCGCTCTGGAAACACCATATATTTT	CASSFRDSRSGNTIYF
TRBD1	TRBV30	NA	TRBJ2-7	TGTGCCTGGAGTGGTCGGGACAGGGGGTCCGCCTTAGGCTACGAGCAGTACTTC	CAWSGRDRGSALGYEQYF
NA	TRBV6-6	NA	TRBJ2-7	TGTGCCAGCAGTCTCGGGAGTCCGCCCTACGAGCAGTACTTC	CASSLGSPPYEQYF
TRBD1	TRBV5-1	NA	TRBJ2-6	TGCGCCAGCAGCCGGGACAGGGAGCCCAACGTCCTGACTTTC	CASSRDREPNVLTF
NA	TRBV5-4	NA	TRBJ1-1	TGTGCCAGCAGCTTGGAGTTAACAGGGAACACTGAAGCTTTCTTT	CASSLELTGNTEAFF
NA	TRBV28	NA	TRBJ2-7	TGTGCCAGCAGTTTAGGGCAGGCCCCCAACGAGCAGTACTTC	CASSLGQAPNEQYF
TRBD1	TRBV11-2	NA	TRBJ2-7	TGTGCCAGCAGCCTGACCCCAATACAACCGGGACAGGGGGGGTACGAGCAGTACTTC	CASSLTPIQPGQGGYEQYF
NA	TRBV6-6	NA	TRBJ2-7	TGTGCCAGCAGTTACTCCCGTTTCTACGAGCAGTACTTC	CASSYSRFYEQYF
TRBD2	TRBV7-2	NA	TRBJ2-1	TGTGCCAGCAGCCCGAGGACTAGCGGGAACTACAATGAGCAGTTCTTC	CASSPRTSGNYNEQFF
NA	TRBV10-1	NA	TRBJ2-7	TGCGCCAGCAAAGACGGACTGACTGGGGAGCAGTACTTC	CASKDGLTGEQYF